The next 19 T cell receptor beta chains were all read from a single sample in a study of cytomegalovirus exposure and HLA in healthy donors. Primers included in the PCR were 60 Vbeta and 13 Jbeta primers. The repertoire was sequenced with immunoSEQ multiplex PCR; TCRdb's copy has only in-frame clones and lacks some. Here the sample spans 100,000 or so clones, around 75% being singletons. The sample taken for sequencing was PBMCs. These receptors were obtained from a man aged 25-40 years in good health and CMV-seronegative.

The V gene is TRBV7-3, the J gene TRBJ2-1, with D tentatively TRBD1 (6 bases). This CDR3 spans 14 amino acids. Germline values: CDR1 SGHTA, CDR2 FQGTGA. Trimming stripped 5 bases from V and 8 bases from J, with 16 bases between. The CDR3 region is CASSPPDRLDEQFF. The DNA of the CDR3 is TGTGCCAGCAGCCCCCCCGACAGGTTGGATGAGCAGTTCTTC. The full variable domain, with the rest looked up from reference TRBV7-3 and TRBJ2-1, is GAGVSQTPSNKVTEKGKYVELRCDPISGHTALYWYRQSLGQGPEFLIYFQGTGAADDSGLPNDRFFAVRPEGSVSTLKIQRTERGDSAVYLCASSPPDRLDEQFFGPGTRLTVL.

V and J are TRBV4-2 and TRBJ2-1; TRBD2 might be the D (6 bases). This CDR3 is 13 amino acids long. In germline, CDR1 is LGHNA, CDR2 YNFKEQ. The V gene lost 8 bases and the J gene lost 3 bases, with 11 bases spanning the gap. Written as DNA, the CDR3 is TGTGCCAGCTCCGGGGGAGACTACAATGAGCAGTTCTTC. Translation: CASSGGDYNEQFF.

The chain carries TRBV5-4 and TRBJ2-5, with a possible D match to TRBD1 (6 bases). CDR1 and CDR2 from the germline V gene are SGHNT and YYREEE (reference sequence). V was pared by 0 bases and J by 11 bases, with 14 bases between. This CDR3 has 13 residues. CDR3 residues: CASSLVGAGEQYF. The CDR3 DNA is TGTGCCAGCAGCTTGGTGGGGGCTGGGGAGCAGTACTTC.

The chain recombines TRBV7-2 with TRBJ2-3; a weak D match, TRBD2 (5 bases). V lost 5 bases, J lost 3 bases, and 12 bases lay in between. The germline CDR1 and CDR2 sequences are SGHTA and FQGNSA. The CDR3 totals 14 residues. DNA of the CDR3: TGTGCCAGCAGCGTTACTAGAGGGACAGATACGCAGTATTTT. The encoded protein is CASSVTRGTDTQYF.

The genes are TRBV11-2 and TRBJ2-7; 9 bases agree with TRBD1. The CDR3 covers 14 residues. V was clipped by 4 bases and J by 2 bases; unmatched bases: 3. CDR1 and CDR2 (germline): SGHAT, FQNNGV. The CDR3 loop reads CASSWGQGPYEQYF. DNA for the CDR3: TGTGCCAGCAGCTGGGGACAGGGACCCTACGAGCAGTACTTC.

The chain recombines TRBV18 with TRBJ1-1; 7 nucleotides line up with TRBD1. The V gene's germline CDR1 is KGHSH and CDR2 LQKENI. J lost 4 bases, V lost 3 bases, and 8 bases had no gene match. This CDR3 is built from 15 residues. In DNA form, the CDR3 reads TGTGCCAGCTCACCGATGACAGGGTCGGGCACTGAAGCTTTCTTT. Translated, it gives CASSPMTGSGTEAFF.

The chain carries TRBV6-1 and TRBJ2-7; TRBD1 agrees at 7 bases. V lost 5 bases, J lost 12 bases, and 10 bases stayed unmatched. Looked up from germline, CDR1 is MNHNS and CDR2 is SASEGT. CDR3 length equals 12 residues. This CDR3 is CASSSRQGEWYF. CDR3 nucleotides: TGTGCCAGCAGTAGCCGACAGGGAGAGTGGTACTTC.

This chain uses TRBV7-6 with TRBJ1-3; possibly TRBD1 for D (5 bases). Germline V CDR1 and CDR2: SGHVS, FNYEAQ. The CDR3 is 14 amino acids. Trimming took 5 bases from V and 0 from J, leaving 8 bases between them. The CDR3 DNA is TGTGCCAGCAGCCTCGGGGGCTCTGGAAACACCATATATTTT. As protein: CASSLGGSGNTIYF.

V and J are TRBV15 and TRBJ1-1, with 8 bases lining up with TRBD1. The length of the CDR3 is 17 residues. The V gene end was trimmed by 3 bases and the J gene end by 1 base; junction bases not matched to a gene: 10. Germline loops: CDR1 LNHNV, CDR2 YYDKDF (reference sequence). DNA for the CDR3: TGTGCCACCAGCAGGGGGACAGGTTCGGGTCCGAACACTGAAGCTTTCTTT. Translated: CATSRGTGSGPNTEAFF.

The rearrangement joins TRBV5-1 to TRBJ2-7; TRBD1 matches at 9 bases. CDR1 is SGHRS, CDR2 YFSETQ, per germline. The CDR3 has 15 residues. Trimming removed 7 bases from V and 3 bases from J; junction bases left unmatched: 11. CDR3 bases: TGCGCCAGCGGAAGGTTAGGACAGGGGCACTACGAGCAGTACTTC. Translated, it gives CASGRLGQGHYEQYF.

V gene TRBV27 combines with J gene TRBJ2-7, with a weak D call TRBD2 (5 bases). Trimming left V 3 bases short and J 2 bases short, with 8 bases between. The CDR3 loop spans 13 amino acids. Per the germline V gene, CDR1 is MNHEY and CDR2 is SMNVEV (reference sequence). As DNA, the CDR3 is TGTGCCAGCAGTTTCGGGATACCCTACGAGCAGTACTTC. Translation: CASSFGIPYEQYF.

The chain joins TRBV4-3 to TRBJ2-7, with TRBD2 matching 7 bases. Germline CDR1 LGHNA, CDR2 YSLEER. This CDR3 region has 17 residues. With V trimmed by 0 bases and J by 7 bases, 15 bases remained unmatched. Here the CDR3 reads CASSQDWGGTPLQEQYF. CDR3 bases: TGCGCCAGCAGCCAAGACTGGGGGGGGACCCCCCTTCAAGAGCAGTACTTC.

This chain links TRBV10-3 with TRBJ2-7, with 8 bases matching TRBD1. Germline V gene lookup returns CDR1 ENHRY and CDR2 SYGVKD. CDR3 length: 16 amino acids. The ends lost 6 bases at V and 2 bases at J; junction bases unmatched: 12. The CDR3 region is CAIRPSTGAPTYEQYF. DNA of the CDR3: TGTGCCATCAGGCCCTCGACAGGGGCCCCGACCTACGAGCAGTACTTC.

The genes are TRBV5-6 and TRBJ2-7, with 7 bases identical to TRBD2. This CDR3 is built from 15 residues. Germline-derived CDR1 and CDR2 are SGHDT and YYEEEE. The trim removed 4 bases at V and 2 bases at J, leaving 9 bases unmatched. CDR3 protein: CASSPVGGGTYEQYF. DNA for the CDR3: TGTGCCAGCAGCCCCGTTGGGGGGGGAACCTACGAGCAGTACTTC.

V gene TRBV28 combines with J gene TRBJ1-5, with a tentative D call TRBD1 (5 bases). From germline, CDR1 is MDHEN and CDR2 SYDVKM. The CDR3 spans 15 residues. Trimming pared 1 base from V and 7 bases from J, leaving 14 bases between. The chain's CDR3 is CASSLFDSLAQPQHF. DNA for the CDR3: TGTGCCAGCAGTTTATTTGACAGTTTGGCACAGCCCCAGCATTTT.

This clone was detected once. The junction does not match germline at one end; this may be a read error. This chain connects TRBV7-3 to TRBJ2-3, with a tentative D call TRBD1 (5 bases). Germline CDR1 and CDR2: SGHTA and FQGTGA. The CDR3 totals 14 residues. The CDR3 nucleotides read TGTGCCAGCAGCTTAGGCCTGGGCACAGGTACGCAGTATTTT. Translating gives CASSLGLGTGTQYF. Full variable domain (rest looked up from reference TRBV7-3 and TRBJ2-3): GAGVSQTPSNKVTEKGKYVELRCDPISGHTALYWYRQSLGQGPEFLIYFQGTGAADDSGLPNDRFFAVRPEGSVSTLKIQRTERGDSAVYLCASSLGLGTGTQYFGPGTRLTVL.

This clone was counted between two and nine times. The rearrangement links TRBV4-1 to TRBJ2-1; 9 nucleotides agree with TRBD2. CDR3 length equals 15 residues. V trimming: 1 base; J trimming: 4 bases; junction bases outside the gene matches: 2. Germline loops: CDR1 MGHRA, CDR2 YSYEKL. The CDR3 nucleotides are TGCGCCAGCAGCCAAGTCCTAGCGGGGTACAATGAGCAGTTCTTC. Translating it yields CASSQVLAGYNEQFF.

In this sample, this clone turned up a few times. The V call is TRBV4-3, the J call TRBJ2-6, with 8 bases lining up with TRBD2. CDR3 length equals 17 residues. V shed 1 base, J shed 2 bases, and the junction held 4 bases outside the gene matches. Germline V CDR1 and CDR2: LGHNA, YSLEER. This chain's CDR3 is CASSQGWTSTGANVLTF. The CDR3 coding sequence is TGCGCCAGCAGCCAAGGATGGACTAGCACTGGGGCCAACGTCCTGACTTTC.

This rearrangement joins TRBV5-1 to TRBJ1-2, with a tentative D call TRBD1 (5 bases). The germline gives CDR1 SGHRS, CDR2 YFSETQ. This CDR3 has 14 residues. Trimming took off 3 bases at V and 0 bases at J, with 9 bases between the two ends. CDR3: CASSSTEANYGYTF. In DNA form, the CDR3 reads TGCGCCAGCAGCTCGACAGAAGCTAACTATGGCTACACCTTC.